A selection of T cell receptor beta chains follows, all from one sample in a study of cytomegalovirus exposure and HLA in healthy donors. This table comes from immunoSEQ multiplex PCR, and its TCRdb copy is limited to in-frame clones, with some not included. The table has about 180,000 clones, 70% to 80% seen once; the top ten hold 3.7%. The specimen sequenced was PBMCs. The receptors originated from a woman aged 55-70 years in good health and CMV-seropositive. CDR3s include the opening cysteine and the closing phenylalanine or tryptophan. The order of the fields is V gene, J gene, D gene, clone size, CDR3 DNA, CDR3 protein. A D gene is named only where the DNA matches it firmly. The size entry is marked missing in some rows and otherwise reads once, few, many or a size class.

>TRBV23-1|TRBJ2-7|TRBD2|-
TGCGCCAGCAGTCGGAAAAGGGGACTAGGCCACTACGAGCAGTACTTC
CASSRKRGLGHYEQYF
>TRBV11-2|TRBJ2-2|TRBD2|-
TGTGCCAGCAGCTCGTTAGCGGGAGGGAACACCGGGGAGCTGTTTTTT
CASSSLAGGNTGELFF
>TRBV13|TRBJ2-7|-|-
TGTGCCAGCAGTCACCCCGACAGAGGCTACGAGCAGTACTTC
CASSHPDRGYEQYF
>TRBV6-5|TRBJ2-5|-|-
TGTGCCAGCAGTTATAGTGGCAGGCAAGAAGAGACCCAGTACTTC
CASSYSGRQEETQYF
>TRBV7-9|TRBJ2-6|-|-
TGTGCCAGCAGCTTGCTGCGACTTCTGGCAGTCGGGGCCAACGTCCTGACTTTC
CASSLLRLLAVGANVLTF
>TRBV6-6|TRBJ1-1|-|-
TGTGCCAGCAGTTACCATCAGGGATTCACTGAAGCTTTCTTT
CASSYHQGFTEAFF
>TRBV30|TRBJ1-6|-|-
TGTGCCTGGAGTGGGGGCCGGTTTAATTCACCCCTCCACTTT
CAWSGGRFNSPLHF
>TRBV5-8|TRBJ2-7|TRBD1|-
TGTGCCAGCAGCGTGCCGGGACAGGGTTACGAGCAGTACTTC
CASSVPGQGYEQYF
>TRBV29-1|TRBJ2-3|TRBD2|-
TGCAGCGTCCCTAGCGGGAGGGCCTCAGATACGCAGTATTTT
CSVPSGRASDTQYF
>TRBV30|TRBJ1-1|-|-
TGTGCCTGGAGAGGTCCGGGTATGAACACTGAAGCTTTCTTT
CAWRGPGMNTEAFF
>TRBV30|TRBJ2-7|TRBD2|-
TGTGCCTGGGGAACGGGGACTAGCGGGAAAGAGCAGTACTTC
CAWGTGTSGKEQYF
>TRBV5-4|TRBJ2-3|TRBD1|-
TGTGCCAGCAGCTCGGGACAGAGGTCTTCTAGCACAGATACGCAGTATTTT
CASSSGQRSSSTDTQYF
>TRBV27|TRBJ2-1|TRBD2|once
TGTGCCAGCAGTACTCCTAGCGGAGGGGCCTACAATGAGCAGTTCTTC
CASSTPSGGAYNEQFF
>TRBV2|TRBJ2-7|TRBD2|-
TGTGCCAGCGAAGAGGGACTAAACTACGAGCAGTACTTC
CASEEGLNYEQYF
>TRBV5-1|TRBJ1-5|-|-
TGCGCCAGCAGCGCCCAGGGAAATTCCAATCAGCCCCAGCATTTT
CASSAQGNSNQPQHF
>TRBV5-1|TRBJ1-1|-|-
TGCGCCAGCCAGGGACACCAGAACACTGAAGCTTTCTTT
CASQGHQNTEAFF
>TRBV28|TRBJ1-2|TRBD1|-
TGTGCCAGCACCGACAGGGTCAAGGGCTACACCTTC
CASTDRVKGYTF
>TRBV27|TRBJ2-5|-|-
TGTGCCAGCAGTAGGTACGGGAACCAAGAGACCCAGTACTTC
CASSRYGNQETQYF
>TRBV5-1|TRBJ1-1|-|once
TGCGCCAGCAGCTTGCCAGGGCGGAACACTGAAGCTTTCTTT
CASSLPGRNTEAFF
>TRBV11-2|TRBJ1-4|-|-
TGTGCCAGCAGCCCCCAGGCAAGGGAAAAACTGTTTTTT
CASSPQAREKLFF
>TRBV18|TRBJ2-2|-|-
TGTGCCAGCTCACCAGCCTCGGACAAGTCGGTCTACGGGGAGCTGTTTTTT
CASSPASDKSVYGELFF
>TRBV30|TRBJ2-1|-|-
TGTGCCTGGAGTCTAAGGGAGAATGAGCAGTTCTTC
CAWSLRENEQFF
>TRBV19|TRBJ1-2|TRBD1|few
TGTGCCAGTAGTCTTCAGGGGGCCTATGGCTACACCTTC
CASSLQGAYGYTF
>TRBV18|TRBJ2-1|TRBD2|-
TGTGCCAGCTCACCACTTAGCGGGAGCGACAATGAGCAGTTCTTC
CASSPLSGSDNEQFF
>TRBV5-1|TRBJ2-5|TRBD1|-
TGCGCCAGCAGCAAGGACAGGGGAGAGACCCAGTACTTC
CASSKDRGETQYF
>TRBV27|TRBJ2-1|-|-
TGTGCCAGCAGCCGTGGGAGCTCCTACAATGAGCAGTTCTTC
CASSRGSSYNEQFF
>TRBV9|TRBJ2-1|-|-
TGTGCCAGCAGCGTAGCGGGATCATTAAATGAGCAGTTCTTC
CASSVAGSLNEQFF
>TRBV9|TRBJ2-7|-|-
TGTGCCAGCAGCCCGACACTCTCCTACGAGCAGTACTTC
CASSPTLSYEQYF
>TRBV11-2|TRBJ2-7|-|few
TGTGCCAGCAGCCTCCGGTGGCTAGAGTACGAGCAGTACTTC
CASSLRWLEYEQYF
>TRBV28|TRBJ1-3|-|few
TGTGCCAGCAGCCAGGGTCTGAACACCATATATTTT
CASSQGLNTIYF